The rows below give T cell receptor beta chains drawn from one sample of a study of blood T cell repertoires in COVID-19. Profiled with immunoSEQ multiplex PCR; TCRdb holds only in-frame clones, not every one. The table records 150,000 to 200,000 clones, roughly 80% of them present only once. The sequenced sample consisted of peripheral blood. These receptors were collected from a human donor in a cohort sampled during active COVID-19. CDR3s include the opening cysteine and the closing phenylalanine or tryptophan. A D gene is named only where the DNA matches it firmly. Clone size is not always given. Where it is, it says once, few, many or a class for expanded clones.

CDR3 DNA: TGTGCCAGCAGCACCCAGACCGCCTCGGGCGAGCAGTACTTC; CDR3 protein: CASSTQTASGEQYF; clone size: -; J gene: TRBJ2-7; D gene: -; V gene: TRBV13
CDR3 DNA: TGTGCCAGCAGTCTAAGGGCGGGGAGCACAGATACGCAGTATTTT; CDR3 protein: CASSLRAGSTDTQYF; clone size: -; J gene: TRBJ2-3; D gene: -; V gene: TRBV7-2
CDR3 DNA: TGTGCCAGCAGCCTTGGAGTGGGGACAGGGTACTACGAGCAGTACTTC; CDR3 protein: CASSLGVGTGYYEQYF; clone size: once; J gene: TRBJ2-7; D gene: TRBD1; V gene: TRBV5-4
CDR3 DNA: TGTGCCAGCAGCTTATCCGGGGGGACAACAAGGAATGAGCAGTTCTTC; CDR3 protein: CASSLSGGTTRNEQFF; clone size: -; J gene: TRBJ2-1; D gene: -; V gene: TRBV7-3
CDR3 DNA: TGTGCCATCTCTTCGGGACAGGGCTCAGATACGCAGTATTTT; CDR3 protein: CAISSGQGSDTQYF; clone size: -; J gene: TRBJ2-3; D gene: TRBD1; V gene: TRBV28
CDR3 DNA: TGTGCCAGTAGTATCCCTGGACAGGGGGCAAGCGAGCAGTACTTC; CDR3 protein: CASSIPGQGASEQYF; clone size: -; J gene: TRBJ2-7; D gene: TRBD1; V gene: TRBV19
CDR3 DNA: TGTGCCAGCAGGGGACGGGGGGAGCCCCAGCATTTT; CDR3 protein: CASRGRGEPQHF; clone size: -; J gene: TRBJ1-5; D gene: -; V gene: TRBV12-3/TRBV12-4
CDR3 DNA: TGTGCCAGCAGCCACCCATTCACAGACTACGAGCAGTACTTC; CDR3 protein: CASSHPFTDYEQYF; clone size: -; J gene: TRBJ2-7; D gene: -; V gene: TRBV7-9
CDR3 DNA: TGTGCCAGCAGTCCCGGGACATATGGCTACACCTTC; CDR3 protein: CASSPGTYGYTF; clone size: few; J gene: TRBJ1-2; D gene: -; V gene: TRBV2
CDR3 DNA: TGTGCCAGTAGTATTTACGGACAGGGCAATCAGCCCCAGCATTTT; CDR3 protein: CASSIYGQGNQPQHF; clone size: -; J gene: TRBJ1-5; D gene: TRBD1; V gene: TRBV19
CDR3 DNA: TGTGCCAGCAGTTTGTCCCCGTACAATAGCGACAATGAGCAGTTCTTC; CDR3 protein: CASSLSPYNSDNEQFF; clone size: -; J gene: TRBJ2-1; D gene: -; V gene: TRBV28
CDR3 DNA: TGCGCCAGCAGCTCGGGGCGGGGCGGGGGTGTAGATACGCAGTATTTT; CDR3 protein: CASSSGRGGGVDTQYF; clone size: -; J gene: TRBJ2-3; D gene: TRBD2; V gene: TRBV5-1
CDR3 DNA: TGTGCCAGCAGCTCCTCAGAACTTACAGGGCCGAACACTGAAGCTTTCTTT; CDR3 protein: CASSSSELTGPNTEAFF; clone size: -; J gene: TRBJ1-1; D gene: -; V gene: TRBV7-9
CDR3 DNA: TGTGCCAGCAGTTCGCCCGGGACTAGCGGGGGGGCCGGAACAGATACGCAGTATTTT; CDR3 protein: CASSSPGTSGGAGTDTQYF; clone size: -; J gene: TRBJ2-3; D gene: TRBD2; V gene: TRBV27
CDR3 DNA: TGTGCCAGCAGCTTACGCCCTGTCGGGGTGGATGGTGAAAAACTGTTTTTT; CDR3 protein: CASSLRPVGVDGEKLFF; clone size: -; J gene: TRBJ1-4; D gene: -; V gene: TRBV7-9
CDR3 DNA: TGTGCCAGCAGCTTAGCGTCTAGCGGGGCCTACAATGAGCAGTTCTTC; CDR3 protein: CASSLASSGAYNEQFF; clone size: -; J gene: TRBJ2-1; D gene: TRBD2; V gene: TRBV7-8
CDR3 DNA: TGTGCCAGCAGTTACTCAAATCGACTAGCTGGGGCCAACGTCCTGACTTTC; CDR3 protein: CASSYSNRLAGANVLTF; clone size: once; J gene: TRBJ2-6; D gene: -; V gene: TRBV6-2/TRBV6-3
CDR3 DNA: TGTGCCAGCAGCACAGGACAGGGGGCGTTCTCCGAGCAGTACTTC; CDR3 protein: CASSTGQGAFSEQYF; clone size: -; J gene: TRBJ2-7; D gene: TRBD1; V gene: TRBV11-2
CDR3 DNA: TGTGCCAGCAGTGAATGGGCGCAGGGGGCATACGAGCAGTACTTC; CDR3 protein: CASSEWAQGAYEQYF; clone size: once; J gene: TRBJ2-7; D gene: TRBD1; V gene: TRBV25-1
CDR3 DNA: TGTGCCAGCAGCCAAGTGCCACCGCCGGATGAGCAGTTCTTC; CDR3 protein: CASSQVPPPDEQFF; clone size: -; J gene: TRBJ2-1; D gene: -; V gene: TRBV14
CDR3 DNA: TGCGCCAGCAGCCAAGGGGACAGCTCCTACGAGCAGTACTTC; CDR3 protein: CASSQGDSSYEQYF; clone size: -; J gene: TRBJ2-7; D gene: TRBD1; V gene: TRBV4-3
CDR3 DNA: TGTGCCAGCAGCTCCGTCGCGCCGCAGTACTTC; CDR3 protein: CASSSVAPQYF; clone size: once; J gene: TRBJ2-7; D gene: -; V gene: TRBV7-9
CDR3 DNA: TGTGCCAGCAGCCCTAGGGGAGCGGGAGGCTTGGGAGAGACCCAGTACTTC; CDR3 protein: CASSPRGAGGLGETQYF; clone size: once; J gene: TRBJ2-5; D gene: TRBD2; V gene: TRBV7-9
CDR3 DNA: TGTGCCAGCAGTTTTGTCCCGGGACAGGGATCGGATACGCAGTATTTT; CDR3 protein: CASSFVPGQGSDTQYF; clone size: -; J gene: TRBJ2-3; D gene: TRBD1; V gene: TRBV25-1
CDR3 DNA: TGTGCCATCACCACAGGGGGGGCTTGGGGCACTGAAGCTTTCTTT; CDR3 protein: CAITTGGAWGTEAFF; clone size: -; J gene: TRBJ1-1; D gene: TRBD1; V gene: TRBV10-3
CDR3 DNA: TGTGCCAGTAGTAGAGCTCGGACAGGAAACTCCTACGAGCAGTACTTC; CDR3 protein: CASSRARTGNSYEQYF; clone size: -; J gene: TRBJ2-7; D gene: TRBD1; V gene: TRBV19
CDR3 DNA: TGTGCCAGCTCACTTACGGCCGTAAAGCGGGTCGCAGATACGCAGTATTTT; CDR3 protein: CASSLTAVKRVADTQYF; clone size: -; J gene: TRBJ2-3; D gene: -; V gene: TRBV18
CDR3 DNA: TGTGCCAGCACCCCGGACTCATTAGCCAAAAACATTCAGTACTTC; CDR3 protein: CASTPDSLAKNIQYF; clone size: -; J gene: TRBJ2-4; D gene: -; V gene: TRBV3-1/TRBV3-2
CDR3 DNA: TGCGCCAGCAGCCGAACAGATACTAATGAAAAACTGTTTTTT; CDR3 protein: CASSRTDTNEKLFF; clone size: -; J gene: TRBJ1-4; D gene: -; V gene: TRBV4-1
CDR3 DNA: TGTGCCAGCAGCTTTCCCGGGACAGGGGGCCGGTTGGGGGGCTACACCTTC; CDR3 protein: CASSFPGTGGRLGGYTF; clone size: -; J gene: TRBJ1-2; D gene: TRBD1; V gene: TRBV5-4
CDR3 DNA: TGTGCCAGCAGCTCCAGCGGCGGGGGACCCCCCTACGAGCAGTACTTC; CDR3 protein: CASSSSGGGPPYEQYF; clone size: -; J gene: TRBJ2-7; D gene: TRBD2; V gene: TRBV13
CDR3 DNA: TGTGCCAGCAGCTTAGCAATCAGGGCTGGGGCCAACGTCCTGACTTTC; CDR3 protein: CASSLAIRAGANVLTF; clone size: -; J gene: TRBJ2-6; D gene: -; V gene: TRBV7-2
CDR3 DNA: TGTGCCAGCAGCGCACCGGGACAGGGGGTATTATCGAGCACCGGGGAGCTGTTTTTT; CDR3 protein: CASSAPGQGVLSSTGELFF; clone size: -; J gene: TRBJ2-2; D gene: TRBD1; V gene: TRBV9
CDR3 DNA: TGTGCCAGCAGCGTAGCTGGGCTAGCTCAAGAGACCCAGTACTTC; CDR3 protein: CASSVAGLAQETQYF; clone size: -; J gene: TRBJ2-5; D gene: -; V gene: TRBV9
CDR3 DNA: TGTGCCAGCAGCGTAGGCCCCTCGGGACTAGCGGGGGGGAATGAGCAGTTCTTC; CDR3 protein: CASSVGPSGLAGGNEQFF; clone size: -; J gene: TRBJ2-1; D gene: TRBD2; V gene: TRBV9
CDR3 DNA: TGTGCCAGCAGTTTCACAGGGGGCAATCAGCCCCAGCATTTT; CDR3 protein: CASSFTGGNQPQHF; clone size: few; J gene: TRBJ1-5; D gene: TRBD1; V gene: TRBV6-2/TRBV6-3
CDR3 DNA: TGTGCCAGCAGTTACTCCCCTTTTAGCGGGGGTGAGACCCAGTACTTC; CDR3 protein: CASSYSPFSGGETQYF; clone size: -; J gene: TRBJ2-5; D gene: TRBD2; V gene: TRBV6-2/TRBV6-3
CDR3 DNA: TGTGCCAGCACCCGCGGGAACGAGCAGTACTTC; CDR3 protein: CASTRGNEQYF; clone size: -; J gene: TRBJ2-7; D gene: -; V gene: TRBV6-5
CDR3 DNA: TGTGCCAGCAGTTTGCCTCCCCTTAGCTCTGGAAACACCATATATTTT; CDR3 protein: CASSLPPLSSGNTIYF; clone size: -; J gene: TRBJ1-3; D gene: -; V gene: TRBV6-2/TRBV6-3
CDR3 DNA: TGTGCCAGCAGCTCCAACAGGTTAACCTACGAGCAGTACTTC; CDR3 protein: CASSSNRLTYEQYF; clone size: -; J gene: TRBJ2-7; D gene: -; V gene: TRBV11-2
CDR3 DNA: TGTGCCAGCAGCCTGTACAGGGGCTCCTACGAGCAGTACTTC; CDR3 protein: CASSLYRGSYEQYF; clone size: once; J gene: TRBJ2-7; D gene: TRBD1; V gene: TRBV11-2
CDR3 DNA: TGCGCCAGCAGCCAAGGACGCCGGGGGGCCTACGAGCAGTACTTC; CDR3 protein: CASSQGRRGAYEQYF; clone size: once; J gene: TRBJ2-7; D gene: TRBD2; V gene: TRBV4-3
CDR3 DNA: TGTGCCAGCTCACCAAACAGCCAAGAGACCCAGTACTTC; CDR3 protein: CASSPNSQETQYF; clone size: -; J gene: TRBJ2-5; D gene: -; V gene: TRBV18
CDR3 DNA: TGTGCCAGCAGTTACTCGGCGGACTCTGGAAACACCATATATTTT; CDR3 protein: CASSYSADSGNTIYF; clone size: few; J gene: TRBJ1-3; D gene: -; V gene: TRBV6-2/TRBV6-3
CDR3 DNA: TGTGCCAGCAGTAGGGGGACTAGCGGGAGATACGAGCAGTACTTC; CDR3 protein: CASSRGTSGRYEQYF; clone size: -; J gene: TRBJ2-7; D gene: TRBD2; V gene: TRBV2
CDR3 DNA: TGTGCCAGCAGCTACTATACAAACTACGAGCAGTACTTC; CDR3 protein: CASSYYTNYEQYF; clone size: -; J gene: TRBJ2-7; D gene: -; V gene: TRBV5-4
CDR3 DNA: TGTGCCAGCAGCGGCCCTTTGGCGGGTTCGCGTAATGAGCAGTTCTTC; CDR3 protein: CASSGPLAGSRNEQFF; clone size: -; J gene: TRBJ2-1; D gene: -; V gene: TRBV9